The 8 T cell receptor beta chains presented below share a single source sample, sequenced in a study of early T cells in non-severe SARS-CoV-2 infection (dated by TCRdb to the early 2020s). Library method: 5' RACE. Sequencing was performed on a NextSeq 500. TCRdb reran the public reads through fastp at Q25 and MiXCR, keeping productive beta chains. Identical CDR3 proteins give one entry, which carries the most common genes and DNA. For this sample the table gives 90,000 to 120,000 distinct CDR3 sequences, of which over 8.5% were detected only once. The ten largest clones represent more than 6.5% of the sample. The specimen was whole blood. All receptors derive from an adult who was a healthcare worker with PCR-confirmed SARS-CoV-2 infection or an uninfected control (not recorded which).

This clonotype was recorded at least ten times. The chain recombines TRBV5-1 with TRBJ2-7; 7 bases align to TRBD1. Unmatched junction bases numbered 8, after V lost 2 bases and J lost 9 bases. Germline values: CDR1 SGHRS, CDR2 YFSETQ. This CDR3 comprises 13 residues. CDR3 nucleotides: TGCGCCAGCAGCTTAACGACAGGGACCGCGCAGTACTTC. The encoded protein is CASSLTTGTAQYF.

This clonotype was recorded a few times. The chain couples TRBV29-1 to TRBJ2-2, with 8 positions matching TRBD2. CDR1 is SQVTM, CDR2 ANQGSEA, per germline. Trimming took 4 bases from V and 4 from J; bases not matched to a gene: 5. This CDR3 comprises 14 residues. The chain's CDR3 is CSVVLAGVTGELFF. The CDR3 DNA is TGCAGCGTTGTCCTAGCGGGTGTCACCGGGGAGCTGTTTTTT.

This chain uses TRBV19 with TRBJ2-2, with D possibly called TRBD1 or TRBD2 (5 bases each). Between the trimmed V and J ends, which lost 7 bases and 10 bases, there was a span of 25 bases. Germline V gives CDR1 LNHDA, CDR2 SQIVND (reference sequence). The CDR3 length is 16 residues. The CDR3 DNA is TGTGCCAGTACCAAGGTCCTGTTTCGGGGCATAGAGGAGCTGTTTTTT. Its translation is CASTKVLFRGIEELFF.

This clonotype came up many times. The chain links TRBV20-1 to TRBJ2-5, with D perhaps matching TRBD2 (6 bases). CDR1 DFQATT and CDR2 SNEGSKA come from the germline V gene (reference sequence). Trimming cost V 0 bases and J 5 bases, with 16 bases left between them. The CDR3 length is 15 residues. The CDR3 sequence is CSARDTGTLSETQYF. CDR3 DNA sequence: TGCAGTGCTAGAGATACCGGGACTTTAAGCGAGACCCAGTACTTC.

On this clonotype: The junction departs from germline at one end; a sequencing error may be responsible. CDR3 protein: CASSLRVRGQHF. In nucleotides, the CDR3 is TGTGCCAGCAGTTTAAGGGTCAGGGGTCAACACTTC. The chain combines TRBV28 with TRBJ2-7, with TRBD1 as a possible D gene (6 bases). There are 12 residues in the CDR3. CDR1 and CDR2 (germline): MDHEN, SYDVKM.

The chain has TRBV29-1 and TRBJ1-2; D gene uncertain. The CDR3 extends over 8 amino acids. Germline V gives CDR1 SQVTM, CDR2 ANQGSEA. The CDR3 loop is CGDEGYTF. CDR3 sequence (DNA): TGCGGAGACGAAGGCTACACCTTC.

This clonotype was recorded a few times. This chain uses TRBV14 with TRBJ2-2; D gene ambiguous. This CDR3 has 14 amino acids. The germline gives CDR1 SGHDN, CDR2 FVKESK. V was shortened by 0 bases and J by 6 bases, with 8 bases between the two germline ends. Here the CDR3 DNA reads TGTGCCAGCAGCCAAGATTGGTCGTCCGGGGAGCTGTTTTTT. It translates to CASSQDWSSGELFF.

This clonotype occurred many times. The chain carries TRBV12-3 or TRBV12-4 and TRBJ1-1; D gene uncertain. CDR3 length equals 12 residues. V lost 5 bases to trimming and J lost 6 bases, with 10 bases between them. DNA for the CDR3: TGTGCCAGCAGTACCGATGGGGCTGAAGCTTTCTTT. Its translation: CASSTDGAEAFF.